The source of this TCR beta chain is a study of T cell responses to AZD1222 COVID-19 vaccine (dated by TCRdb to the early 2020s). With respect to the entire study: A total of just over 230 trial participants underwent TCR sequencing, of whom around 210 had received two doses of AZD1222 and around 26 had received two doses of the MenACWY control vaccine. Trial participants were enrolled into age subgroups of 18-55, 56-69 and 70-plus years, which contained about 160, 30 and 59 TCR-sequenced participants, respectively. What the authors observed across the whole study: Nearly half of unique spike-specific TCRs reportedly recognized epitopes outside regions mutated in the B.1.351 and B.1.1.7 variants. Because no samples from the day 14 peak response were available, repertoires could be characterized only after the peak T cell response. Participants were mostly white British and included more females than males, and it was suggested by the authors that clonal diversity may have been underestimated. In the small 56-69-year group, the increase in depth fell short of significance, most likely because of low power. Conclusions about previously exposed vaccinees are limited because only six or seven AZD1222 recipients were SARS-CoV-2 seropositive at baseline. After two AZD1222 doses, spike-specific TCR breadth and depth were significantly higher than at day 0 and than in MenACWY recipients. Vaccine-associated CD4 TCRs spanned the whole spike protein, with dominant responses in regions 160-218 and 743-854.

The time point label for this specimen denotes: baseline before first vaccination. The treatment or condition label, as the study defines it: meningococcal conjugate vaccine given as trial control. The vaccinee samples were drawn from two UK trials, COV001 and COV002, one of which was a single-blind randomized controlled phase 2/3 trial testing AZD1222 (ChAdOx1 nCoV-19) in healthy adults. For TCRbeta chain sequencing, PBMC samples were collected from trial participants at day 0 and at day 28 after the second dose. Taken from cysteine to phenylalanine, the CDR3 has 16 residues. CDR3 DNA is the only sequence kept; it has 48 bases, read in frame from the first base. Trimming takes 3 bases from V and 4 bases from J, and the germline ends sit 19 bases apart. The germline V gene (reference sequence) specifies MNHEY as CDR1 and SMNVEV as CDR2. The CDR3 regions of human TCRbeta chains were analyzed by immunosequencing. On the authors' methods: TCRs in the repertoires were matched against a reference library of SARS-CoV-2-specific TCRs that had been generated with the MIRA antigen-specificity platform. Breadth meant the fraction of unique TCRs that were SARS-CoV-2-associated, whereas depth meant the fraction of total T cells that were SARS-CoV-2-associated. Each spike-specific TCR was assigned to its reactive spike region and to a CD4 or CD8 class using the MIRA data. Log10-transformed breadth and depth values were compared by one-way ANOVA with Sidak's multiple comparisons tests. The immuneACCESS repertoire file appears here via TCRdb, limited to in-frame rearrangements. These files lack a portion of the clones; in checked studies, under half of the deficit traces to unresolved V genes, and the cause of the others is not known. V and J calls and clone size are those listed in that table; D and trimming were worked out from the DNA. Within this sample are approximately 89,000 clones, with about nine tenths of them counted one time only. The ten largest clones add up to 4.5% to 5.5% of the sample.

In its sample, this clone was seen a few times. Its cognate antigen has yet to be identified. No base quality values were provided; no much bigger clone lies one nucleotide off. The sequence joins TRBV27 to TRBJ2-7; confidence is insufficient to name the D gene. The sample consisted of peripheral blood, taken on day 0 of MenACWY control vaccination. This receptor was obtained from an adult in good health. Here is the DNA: TGTGCCAGCAGTTTGTTGAGGCTAGGCCTGATTTACGAGCAGTACTTC. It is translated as CASSLLRLGLIYEQYF.